This TCR beta chain was sequenced during a study of human T cells and chemical hapten exposure. The time point here: patch test 3, about 24 weeks after DPC sensitization. As to treatment: therapeutic diphenylcyclopropenone sensitization with weekly scalp DPC. This clonotype was observed many times. In TCRdb, the RACE reads were re-called with MiXCR into one record per CDR3 protein. The sample lists 28,000 or so distinct CDR3 sequences, 5.8% occurring once. CDR1 and CDR2 from the germline V gene are DFQATT and SNEGSKA (reference sequence). Trimming pared 6 bases from V and 3 bases from J, leaving 16 bases between. CDR3 length: 14 residues.

Source: whole blood, taken in connection with sensitization to the hapten diphenylcyclopropenone (DPC). This sequence joins TRBV20-1 and TRBJ2-3; the D call may be TRBD1 or TRBD2 (6 bases each). This sequence was found in a man aged 30 to 45 with alopecia areata. Some clones in this sample may be carry-over from other donors' samples. The CDR3 region has the DNA TGCAGTGCCCCGGAGGGGGACGTAACAGATACGCAGTATTTT. Translating gives CSAPEGDVTDTQYF.